A single sample gave rise to the 10 T cell receptor beta chains below, sequenced in a study of shared clonotypes between healthy human individuals. Repertoires were generated with immunoSEQ multiplex PCR, while TCRdb's copy carries only in-frame clones and drops some. The sample lists about 2,500,000 clones, around nine tenths occurring once. Sequenced input: naive CD4+ T cells sorted from blood. As to subset: CD45RA+ positively selected. The source of these receptors is a man aged 18 to 35 in good health.

The chain carries TRBV6-5 and TRBJ2-6; D is undetermined. V lost 0 bases to trimming and J lost 4 bases, with 7 bases between them. The CDR3 length is 15 residues. CDR1 is MNHEY and CDR2 is SVGAGI in the germline V gene. CDR3 region: CASSYSVRGANVLTF. DNA for the CDR3: TGTGCCAGCAGTTACTCGGTACGAGGGGCCAACGTCCTGACTTTC.

The chain employs TRBV6-6 and TRBJ2-1; maybe TRBD2 (7 bases). Germline CDR1 and CDR2: MNHNY and SVGAGI (reference sequence). CDR3 length equals 16 residues. V was shortened by 11 bases and J by 4 bases, with 24 bases between the two germline ends. The DNA of the CDR3 is TGTGCCGCCATTCGGGGGGCCCCGTCCCAATACAATGAGCAGTTCTTC. It translates to CAAIRGAPSQYNEQFF.

The CDR3, as DNA: TGCGCCAGCAGCTTGGGACAGAGAACGAACACTGAAGCTTTCTTT. Translation: CASSLGQRTNTEAFF. The chain joins TRBV5-1 to TRBJ1-1; tentative D call: TRBD1 (5 bases). Trimming took 0 bases from V and 1 from J, leaving 10 bases between them. CDR1 and CDR2 from the germline V gene are SGHRS and YFSETQ. This CDR3 has 15 residues.

The chain has TRBV7-8 and TRBJ2-5; the match to TRBD2 covers 11 bases. V trimming: 0 bases; J trimming: 9 bases; junction bases outside the gene matches: 12. Per germline, CDR1 SGHVS and CDR2 FQNEAQ. The CDR3 extends over 17 amino acids. The DNA of the CDR3 is TGTGCCAGCAGCTTAGCCCCTACTAGCGGGGGCGCACAGGCCCAGTACTTC. Translation: CASSLAPTSGGAQAQYF.

This chain links TRBV30 with TRBJ2-7, with D possibly matching TRBD2 (5 bases). The CDR3 is 12 amino acids. Germline-derived CDR1 and CDR2 are GTSNPN and SVGIG (reference sequence). The V end lost 2 bases, the J end lost 3 bases, and 8 bases lay between the germline ends. The CDR3 DNA sequence: TGTGCCTGGAGTTCGGGAAACTACGAGCAGTACTTC. Amino acids: CAWSSGNYEQYF. The full variable domain, in which reference TRBV30 and TRBJ2-7 provide the parts outside the CDR3, is SQTIHQWPATLVQPVGSPLSLECTVEGTSNPNLYWYRQAAGRGLQLLFYSVGIGQISSEVPQNLSASRPQDRQFILSSKKLLLSDSGFYLCAWSSGNYEQYFGPGTRLTVT.

The chain joins TRBV7-9 to TRBJ2-2; D is ambiguous. The germline V gene encodes CDR1 SEHNR and CDR2 FQNEAQ (reference sequence). The V end was cut by 2 bases, the J end by 7 bases, with 2 bases between. CDR3 size: 11 residues. Here the CDR3 DNA reads TGTGCCAGCAGCTTACTCGGGGAGCTGTTTTTT. Its translation is CASSLLGELFF.

This chain uses TRBV5-4 with TRBJ2-7, with 7 bases that match TRBD2. The CDR3 runs 15 residues. Germline CDR1 SGHNT, CDR2 YYREEE (reference sequence). The V and J ends lost 1 base and 7 bases, in that order; junction bases with no gene match: 11. The CDR3 DNA is TGTGCCAGCAGCTTGTTTGTGGGAGGGCCGTCTGAGCAGTACTTC. Protein product: CASSLFVGGPSEQYF.

With respect to this clone: At the DNA level, this CDR3 is encoded by other sequences in the same sample as well. The chain is built from TRBV18 and TRBJ1-4, with D uncertain. Germline CDR1 and CDR2: KGHSH and LQKENI. V was trimmed by 3 bases and J by 7 bases, leaving 6 bases between them. This CDR3 is 12 amino acids long. The CDR3 nucleotides read TGTGCCAGCTCACCTCGGGGTGAAAAACTGTTTTTT. Protein product: CASSPRGEKLFF.

The rearrangement links TRBV7-2 to TRBJ2-5, with D possibly called TRBD1 or TRBD2 (6 bases each). The CDR3 extends over 17 amino acids. Germline assignment: CDR1 SGHTA and CDR2 FQGNSA. V gave up 1 base and J gave up 4 bases, with 19 bases separating them. As DNA, the CDR3 is TGTGCCAGCAGCTTAGACCCCGTCCGGGGGCGCGGAGAGACCCAGTACTTC. As protein: CASSLDPVRGRGETQYF.

This chain uses TRBV6-1 with TRBJ2-7, with no clear D. CDR1 and CDR2 (germline): MNHNS, SASEGT. CDR3 length equals 12 residues. Trimming took 4 bases from V and 4 from J, leaving 8 bases between them. The CDR3 sequence: CASSASGYEQYF. Written as DNA, the CDR3 is TGTGCCAGCAGTGCCTCAGGATACGAGCAGTACTTC.